The present T cell receptor beta chain was sequenced within a study of blood T cell repertoires in COVID-19. Study information: Material from acute and convalescent COVID-19 was sourced from the United States, Italy and Spain. T cells, B-cell-depleted T cells, or PBMCs supplied cDNA or gDNA.

The CDR3 is 14 amino acids. The junction had 6 bases not matched to a gene; V was cut back by 1 base and J by 7 bases. Germline loops: CDR1 SGHDT, CDR2 YYEEEE. Allocation to cohorts depended on clinical history reported by the participants. Up to 2 weeks before entering the study, exposed participants had met a COVID-19 case. This table comes from immunoSEQ multiplex PCR, and its TCRdb copy is limited to in-frame clones, with some not included. The data show about 260,000 clones, approximately 90% seen once. The receptor was derived from a man aged 35 to 55 who had been exposed to COVID-19. This rearrangement joins TRBV5-6 to TRBJ2-7, with TRBD1 matching over 9 bases. The sequencing input was PBMCs or T cells enriched from blood (not recorded which). The CDR3 loop is CASSLRGQGWEQYF. The CDR3 region has the DNA TGTGCCAGCAGCTTGAGGGGACAGGGATGGGAGCAGTACTTC. The whole variable domain, remainder taken from reference TRBV5-6 and TRBJ2-7, is DAGVTQSPTHLIKTRGQQVTLRCSPKSGHDTVSWYQQALGQGPQFIFQYYEEEERQRGNFPDRFSGHQFPNYSSELNVNALLLGDSALYLCASSLRGQGWEQYFGPGTRLTVT.